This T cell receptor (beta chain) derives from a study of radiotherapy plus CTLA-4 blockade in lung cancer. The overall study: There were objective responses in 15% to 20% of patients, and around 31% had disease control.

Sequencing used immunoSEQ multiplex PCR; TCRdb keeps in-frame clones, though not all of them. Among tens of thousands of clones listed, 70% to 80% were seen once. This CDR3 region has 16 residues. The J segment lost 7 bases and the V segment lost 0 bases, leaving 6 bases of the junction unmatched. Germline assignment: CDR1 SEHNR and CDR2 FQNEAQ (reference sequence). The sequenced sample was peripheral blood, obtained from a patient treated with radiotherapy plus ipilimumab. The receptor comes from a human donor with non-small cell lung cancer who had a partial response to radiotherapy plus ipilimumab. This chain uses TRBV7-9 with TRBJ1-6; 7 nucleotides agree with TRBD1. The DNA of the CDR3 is TGTGCCAGCAGCTTAGCGTCAGGGGGTCAGAATTCACCCCTCCACTTT. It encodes CASSLASGGQNSPLHF.